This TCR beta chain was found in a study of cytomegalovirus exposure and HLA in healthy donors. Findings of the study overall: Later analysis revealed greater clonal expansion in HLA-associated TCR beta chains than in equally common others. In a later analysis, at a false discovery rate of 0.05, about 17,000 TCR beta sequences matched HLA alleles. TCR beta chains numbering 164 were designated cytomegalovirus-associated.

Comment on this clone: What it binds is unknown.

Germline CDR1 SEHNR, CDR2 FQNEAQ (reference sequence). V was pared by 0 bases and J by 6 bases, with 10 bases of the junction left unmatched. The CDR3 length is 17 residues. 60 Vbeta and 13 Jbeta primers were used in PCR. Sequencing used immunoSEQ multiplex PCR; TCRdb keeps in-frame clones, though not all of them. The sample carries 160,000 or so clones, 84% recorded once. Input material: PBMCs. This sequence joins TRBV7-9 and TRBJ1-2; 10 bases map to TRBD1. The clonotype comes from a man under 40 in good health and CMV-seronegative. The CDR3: CASSLAPGQGTIDGYTF. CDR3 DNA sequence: TGTGCCAGCAGCTTAGCCCCGGGACAGGGGACAATTGATGGCTACACCTTC.